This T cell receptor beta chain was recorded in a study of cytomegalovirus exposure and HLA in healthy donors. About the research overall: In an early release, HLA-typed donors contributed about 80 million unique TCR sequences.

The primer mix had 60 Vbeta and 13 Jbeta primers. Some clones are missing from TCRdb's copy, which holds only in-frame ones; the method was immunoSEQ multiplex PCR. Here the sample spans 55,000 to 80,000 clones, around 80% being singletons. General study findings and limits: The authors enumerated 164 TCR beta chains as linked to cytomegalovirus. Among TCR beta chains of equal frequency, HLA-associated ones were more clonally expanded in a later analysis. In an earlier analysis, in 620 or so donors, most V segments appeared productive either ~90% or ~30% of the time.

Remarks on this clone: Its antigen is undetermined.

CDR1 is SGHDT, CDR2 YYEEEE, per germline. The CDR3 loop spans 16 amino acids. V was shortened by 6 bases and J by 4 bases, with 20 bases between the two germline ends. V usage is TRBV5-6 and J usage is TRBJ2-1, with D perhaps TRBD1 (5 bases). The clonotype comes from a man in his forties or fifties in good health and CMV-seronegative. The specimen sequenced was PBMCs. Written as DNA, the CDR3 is TGTGCCAGCACACCCCAAGGGGCGGCAGGATACAATGAGCAGTTCTTC. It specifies CASTPQGAAGYNEQFF.